This section outlines one TCR beta chain sequence together with its context. It has no known antigen specificity. Base qualities were left out, and no much larger clone turns up one base away. The source of the sample is a study of CD8+ T cells in alopecia areata (dated by TCRdb to 2016 to 2019). About the full investigation: The treated patients, all with moderate-to-severe alopecia areata, were enrolled in an open-label pilot trial of oral tofacitinib given at 5 to 10 mg twice daily. Biopsies were taken from tofacitinib-treated patients at baseline and again at 4 and 24 weeks into treatment, and several of those patients also had a later scalp biopsy. RNA was obtained with the PAXgene miRNA kit for fixed scalp, the miRNeasy kit for PBMCs, and the RNeasy kit for mouse skin. In treated patients, disease severity was measured using the SALT score, which gives the percentage of scalp surface area affected. High-throughput TCRbeta sequencing was used to examine T cell clonal expansion in alopecia areata in both the C3H/HeJ mouse model and human patients. Scalp clonality was compared across normal scalp (n=4), patchy alopecia areata scalp (n=8), and alopecia totalis/universalis scalp (n=8). immunoSEQ multiplex PCR using 35 Vbeta forward primers and 13 Jbeta reverse primers was used to amplify TCRbeta CDR3 regions. Patients stayed on tofacitinib for 6 to 18 months and then had 6 months of follow-up off drug so that delayed response and recurrence could be assessed. Human TCRbeta sequencing covered scalp tissue and sorted CD4+ and CD8+ peripheral blood T cells from patchy and totalis/universalis alopecia areata patients and healthy controls.

The germline V gene specifies SGHRS as CDR1 and YFSETQ as CDR2. Between the V and J ends, shortened by 7 bases and 4 bases respectively, the junction contains 14 bases. Its CDR3 holds 13 amino acids, cysteine through phenylalanine. The only DNA kept is the CDR3, 39 bases in frame from the first base. Libraries were built with the immunoSEQ multiplex PCR assay. RNA was extracted from all samples and reverse transcribed into cDNA as template for TCR sequencing. First-strand cDNA was synthesized using SuperScript III with a 2:1 mix of oligo-dT and random hexamers. Amplification bias was assessed with a synthetic immune receptor repertoire, and residual bias was removed computationally. Per the authors' processing: Raw reads were preprocessed for error removal, and CDR3 was defined according to IMGT conventions as running from the conserved cysteine to phenylalanine. To get clonality, Shannon entropy was normalized by log2 of the number of productive unique TCRs and the result was subtracted from 1. Scalp TCRbeta sequences were cross-referenced with sorted blood CD4 and CD8 repertoires so that the CD4 or CD8 identity of scalp clones could be inferred. TCRdb took over this immuneACCESS table, retaining in-frame rearrangements with V and J assigned. Such tables are incomplete; in checked studies, under half of the missing clones stem from an unresolved V gene, and the remainder is unexplained. The V and J calls and clone size were taken over from that table, and D and trimming were inferred from the DNA. The sample table holds just over 150,000 clones, of which about 71% were seen once. Of the sample, over 0.85% is held by the ten largest clones.

Here is what the overall study found, with its caveats: Many expanded lesional clones were found to persist in scalp and blood during tofacitinib treatment, and relapse after treatment cessation may be partly explained by this persistence. Compared with mice, TCR sequences shared between patients were less clear, possibly partly because of HLA diversity across the patient population. Scalp clonality and the number of expanded CD8+ clones among the top 100 scalp clones were significantly decreased by tofacitinib. Scalp TCR repertoire analysis is complicated because resident alphabeta T cells in normal human skin are also sequenced, whereas mouse skin is dominated by gammadelta T cells. Higher clonality and more expanded CD8+ clones were observed in lesional scalp than in normal scalp, particularly in alopecia totalis/universalis, a finding suggestive of antigenic drive. Because the treated cohort was small and had only one nonresponder, larger studies are needed to examine links between baseline CD8+ expansion and response.

Reading the label with the study, this specimen's time point is: about four weeks on oral tofacitinib. Taken with the paper, the label for treatment or condition translates to: oral pan-JAK inhibitor, 5-10 mg twice daily. From alopecia areata patients, peripheral blood was collected along with lesional scalp punch biopsies. PBMCs were isolated by density centrifugation and stained for CD3, CD4 and CD8, after which CD4+ and CD8+ T cells were sorted on a FACSAria. This receptor was taken from a human donor with alopecia areata. The rearrangement joined TRBV5-1 to TRBJ2-5; 6 matching bases give a weak D call of TRBD1. The sample here was CD4+ T cells sorted from blood, taken at week 4, from a patient treated with tofacitinib. The CDR3 reads CASGTMRGETQYF. The nucleotide sequence reads TGCGCCAGCGGGACAATGAGAGGAGAGACCCAGTACTTC.